The 24 T cell receptor beta chains listed next were all sequenced from one sample in a study of blood T cell repertoires in COVID-19. Profiled with immunoSEQ multiplex PCR; TCRdb holds only in-frame clones, not every one. The data hold 150,000 to 200,000 clones, with about 89% observed a single time. The sequenced sample was peripheral blood. These TCRs come from a man aged 65-85 years with acute or convalescent COVID-19.

The chain recombines TRBV20-1 with TRBJ1-5; D may be TRBD1 (6 bases). V was shortened by 3 bases and J by 3 bases, with 9 bases between the two germline ends. Germline V CDR1 and CDR2: DFQATT, SNEGSKA (reference sequence). This CDR3 contains 13 residues. CDR3 bases: TGCAGTGCTAGTGGGGGGCCCAATCAGCCCCAGCATTTT. Translation gives CSASGGPNQPQHF.

This clone was picked up a small number of times. The chain recombines TRBV4-3 with TRBJ1-2; 10 nucleotides line up with TRBD1. Germline V gene sequence: CDR1 LGHNA, CDR2 YSLEER. Trimming cost V 1 base and J 2 bases; bases outside gene matches: 4. The CDR3 spans 16 residues. CDR3: CASSQGPGQGNYGYTF. In nucleotides, the CDR3 is TGCGCCAGCAGCCAAGGTCCGGGACAGGGGAACTATGGCTACACCTTC.

The chain uses TRBV5-1 and TRBJ2-7, with 8 bases identical to TRBD1. The V and J ends lost 0 bases and 3 bases, in that order; junction bases with no gene match: 2. Germline CDR1 and CDR2: SGHRS and YFSETQ. The CDR3 spans 14 residues. The DNA for the CDR3 is TGCGCCAGCAGCTTGGCAGGACAGGGCTACGAGCAGTACTTC. Its translation is CASSLAGQGYEQYF. The whole variable domain, filled in from reference TRBV5-1 and TRBJ2-7, reads KAGVTQTPRYLIKTRGQQVTLSCSPISGHRSVSWYQQTPGQGLQFLFEYFSETQRNKGNFPGRFSGRQFSNSRSEMNVSTLELGDSALYLCASSLAGQGYEQYFGPGTRLTVT.

The V call is TRBV9, the J call TRBJ1-2; D is unresolved. Germline CDR1 and CDR2: SGDLS and YYNGEE. V lost 0 bases and J 4 bases, leaving 10 bases between the germline ends. The CDR3 runs to 14 residues. The CDR3 nucleotides are TGTGCCAGCAGCGTAGGGACTACAGTCTATGGCTACACCTTC. Its translation: CASSVGTTVYGYTF.

The genes are TRBV19 and TRBJ2-3; possibly TRBD2 for D (6 bases). This CDR3 comprises 13 residues. V dropped 8 bases and J dropped 2 bases, with 11 bases sitting between them. Per the germline V gene, CDR1 is LNHDA and CDR2 is SQIVND (reference sequence). In DNA form, the CDR3 reads TGTGCCAGTTCCGGGACTTACACAGATACGCAGTATTTT. This encodes CASSGTYTDTQYF.

This clone turned up a few times. The chain couples TRBV27 to TRBJ1-2; weak D call: TRBD1 (6 bases). V lost 5 bases and J lost 5, with 15 bases in between. Germline V lookup: CDR1 MNHEY, CDR2 SMNVEV (reference sequence). This CDR3 is 14 amino acids long. CDR3 sequence (DNA): TGTGCCAGCAGTGAGGGGCAGGGGTGGTATGGCTACACCTTC. The encoded protein is CASSEGQGWYGYTF.

The genes are TRBV28 and TRBJ1-5; D uncertain. The CDR3 sequence is 16 residues long. Trimming stripped 2 bases from V and 2 bases from J, with 13 bases between. Germline V gives CDR1 MDHEN, CDR2 SYDVKM. CDR3 in amino acids: CASSLAISGGNQPQHF. The CDR3 DNA reads as TGTGCCAGCAGTTTAGCTATCAGCGGGGGCAATCAGCCCCAGCATTTT.

This chain uses TRBV29-1 with TRBJ2-5; possibly TRBD2 for D (6 bases). Trimming took 0 bases from V and 7 from J, leaving 12 bases between them. This CDR3 is 13 amino acids long. Germline V CDR1 and CDR2: SQVTM, ANQGSEA. The CDR3 DNA is TGCAGCGTTGAAGAAGGTGAGGGAGGGACCCAGTACTTC. Amino acids: CSVEEGEGGTQYF.

This chain joins TRBV18 and TRBJ1-2; 11 bases align to TRBD1. Germline V lookup: CDR1 KGHSH, CDR2 LQKENI. The CDR3 runs 16 residues. V lost 2 bases to trimming and J lost 3 bases; unmatched junction nucleotides: 5. The CDR3: CASSPGQGAFDYGYTF. The CDR3 bases are TGTGCCAGCTCACCAGGACAGGGGGCTTTTGACTATGGCTACACCTTC.

The chain employs TRBV2 and TRBJ2-4, with D tentatively TRBD2 (6 bases). V lost 7 bases and J lost 14, with 15 bases in between. This CDR3 spans 11 amino acids. Germline V gene data show CDR1 as SNHLY and CDR2 as FYNNEI. In DNA, the CDR3 is TGTGCCAGCACAACGGGGGAGGTTAAGTACTTC. It specifies CASTTGEVKYF.

As DNA, the CDR3 is TGTGCCACCAGCGTTGACAGTCACAATGAGCAGTTCTTC. It is translated as CATSVDSHNEQFF. The chain joins TRBV15 to TRBJ2-1, with D tentatively TRBD1 (5 bases). Germline V lookup: CDR1 LNHNV, CDR2 YYDKDF (reference sequence). The CDR3 consists of 13 residues. Trimming pared 5 bases from V and 5 bases from J, leaving 10 bases between.

The rearrangement links TRBV5-1 to TRBJ1-1; 8 bases match TRBD1. J gave up 3 bases and V 4 bases, and 5 bases lay outside the gene matches. The CDR3 consists of 14 residues. CDR1 is SGHRS, CDR2 YFSETQ, per germline. CDR3 sequence reads: CASSGQGRDTEAFF. The DNA for the CDR3 is TGCGCCAGCAGCGGACAGGGTCGGGACACTGAAGCTTTCTTT.

The V and J genes are TRBV7-3 and TRBJ1-1; 8 bases are a match to TRBD1. V was clipped by 1 base and J by 11 bases; unmatched bases: 6. The germline V gene encodes CDR1 SGHTA and CDR2 FQGTGA. This CDR3 comprises 13 residues. The CDR3 nucleotides are TGTGCCAGCAGCTTAAGGAGCCGGACAGGGGCTTTCTTT. Its protein is CASSLRSRTGAFF.

This clone appeared once. As DNA, the CDR3 is TGTGCCAGCAGTGGGGGGGCTTTCTTT. Its protein product is CASSGGAFF. J is TRBJ1-1 and V is TRBV9; maybe TRBD1 (5 bases). CDR3 length: 9 residues. In germline, CDR1 is SGDLS, CDR2 YYNGEE. The ends were cut back, 5 bases at V and 11 bases at J, with 7 bases in the middle.

This clone was detected only a few times. The V gene is TRBV6-5, the J gene TRBJ1-2, with TRBD1 matching over 8 bases. The V and J ends lost 7 bases and 3 bases, in that order; junction bases with no gene match: 1. The length of the CDR3 is 12 residues. Germline CDR1 reads MNHEY; CDR2 reads SVGAGI. The CDR3 coding sequence is TGTGCCAGCACGGACAGGGACTATGGCTACACCTTC. As protein: CASTDRDYGYTF.

The chain combines TRBV7-8 with TRBJ1-2, with 9 bases that match TRBD1. The junction had 11 bases not matched to a gene; V was cut back by 5 bases and J by 7 bases. There are 15 residues in the CDR3. CDR1 and CDR2 from the germline V gene are SGHVS and FQNEAQ. The CDR3 spells CASSNRRDRVSGYTF. The CDR3 DNA follows: TGTGCCAGCAGCAATCGTCGGGACAGGGTTAGTGGCTACACCTTC.

The chain uses TRBV9 and TRBJ2-2, with 8 nucleotides matching TRBD2. The trim removed 0 bases at V and 5 bases at J, leaving 3 bases unmatched. The CDR3 covers 15 residues. Germline-derived CDR1 and CDR2 are SGDLS and YYNGEE. The CDR3 loop is CASSVGSGGTGELFF. DNA of the CDR3: TGTGCCAGCAGCGTAGGAAGCGGGGGTACCGGGGAGCTGTTTTTT.

This clone was seen only a few times. The same CDR3 also results from other DNA sequences found in this sample. The rearrangement uses TRBV30 and TRBJ1-5, with no clear D. The CDR3 length is 13 residues. The V gene lost 0 bases and the J gene lost 1 base, with 4 bases spanning the gap. Germline lookup yields CDR1 GTSNPN and CDR2 SVGIG (reference sequence). The CDR3 DNA sequence: TGTGCCTGGAGTGTACGGAGCAATCAGCCCCAGCATTTT. Its protein is CAWSVRSNQPQHF.

The chain has TRBV2 and TRBJ1-2; 7 bases fit TRBD1. CDR1 is SNHLY, CDR2 FYNNEI, per germline. V was pared by 2 bases and J by 2 bases, with 2 bases of the junction left unmatched. There are 14 residues in the CDR3. The CDR3, as DNA: TGTGCCAGCAGTGAACAGGGGGTCAACTATGGCTACACCTTC. It codes for CASSEQGVNYGYTF.

The J gene is TRBJ1-3, the V gene TRBV7-2; no definite D call. Germline V gives CDR1 SGHTA, CDR2 FQGNSA. There are 16 residues in the CDR3. V was shortened by 5 bases and J by 9 bases, with 23 bases between the two germline ends. CDR3 sequence (DNA): TGTGCCAGCAGCCCCGCCGGCGGGTCCTCGCTAGGCACCATATATTTT. As protein: CASSPAGGSSLGTIYF.

V is TRBV6-5 and J is TRBJ1-1, with 8 bases lining up with TRBD1. The CDR3 covers 16 residues. Trimming took 0 bases from V and 2 from J; bases not matched to a gene: 5. The germline V gene has CDR1 MNHEY and CDR2 SVGAGI. In DNA, the CDR3 is TGTGCCAGCAGTTACTCCCCTGGACAGGGAAACACTGAAGCTTTCTTT. It translates to CASSYSPGQGNTEAFF.

J is TRBJ2-7 and V is TRBV7-2; no clear D gene. Trimming left V 3 bases short and J 3 bases short, with 15 bases between. CDR3 size: 15 residues. The V gene's germline CDR1 is SGHTA and CDR2 FQGNSA. The CDR3 DNA is TGTGCCAGCAGCTTGCAGGCATCATTCAGCTACGAGCAGTACTTC. This codes for CASSLQASFSYEQYF.

The V and J genes are TRBV11-3 and TRBJ1-1; possible D gene TRBD1, 5 bases. The CDR3 contains 13 residues. Germline values: CDR1 SGHNT, CDR2 YENEEA. Trimming left V 8 bases short and J 0 bases short, with 10 bases between. CDR3 sequence: CASQDSMNTEAFF. The CDR3 nucleotides read TGTGCCAGCCAAGACAGTATGAACACTGAAGCTTTCTTT.

As DNA, the CDR3 is TGTGCCAGCAGCCCGACAGCGTACCAAGAGACCCAGTACTTC. Amino acid sequence: CASSPTAYQETQYF. V gene TRBV3-1 (or the pseudogene TRBV3-2) combines with J gene TRBJ2-5; D might be TRBD1 (5 bases). Germline V CDR1 and CDR2: LGHDT, YNNKEL (reference sequence). The CDR3 runs to 14 residues. With 4 bases removed from V and 0 bases from J, the gap between germline ends came to 9 bases.